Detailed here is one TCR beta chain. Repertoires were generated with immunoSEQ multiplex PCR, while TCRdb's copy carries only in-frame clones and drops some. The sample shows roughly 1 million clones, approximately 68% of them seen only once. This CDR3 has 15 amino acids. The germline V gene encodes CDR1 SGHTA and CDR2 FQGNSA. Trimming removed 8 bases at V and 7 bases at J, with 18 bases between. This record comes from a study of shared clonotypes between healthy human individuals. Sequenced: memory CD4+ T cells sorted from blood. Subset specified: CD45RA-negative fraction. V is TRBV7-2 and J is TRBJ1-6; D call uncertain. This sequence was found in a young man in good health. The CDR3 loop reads CASGPRALTNSPLHF. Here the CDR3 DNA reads TGTGCCAGCGGTCCCCGGGCCCTCACCAATTCACCCCTCCACTTT.